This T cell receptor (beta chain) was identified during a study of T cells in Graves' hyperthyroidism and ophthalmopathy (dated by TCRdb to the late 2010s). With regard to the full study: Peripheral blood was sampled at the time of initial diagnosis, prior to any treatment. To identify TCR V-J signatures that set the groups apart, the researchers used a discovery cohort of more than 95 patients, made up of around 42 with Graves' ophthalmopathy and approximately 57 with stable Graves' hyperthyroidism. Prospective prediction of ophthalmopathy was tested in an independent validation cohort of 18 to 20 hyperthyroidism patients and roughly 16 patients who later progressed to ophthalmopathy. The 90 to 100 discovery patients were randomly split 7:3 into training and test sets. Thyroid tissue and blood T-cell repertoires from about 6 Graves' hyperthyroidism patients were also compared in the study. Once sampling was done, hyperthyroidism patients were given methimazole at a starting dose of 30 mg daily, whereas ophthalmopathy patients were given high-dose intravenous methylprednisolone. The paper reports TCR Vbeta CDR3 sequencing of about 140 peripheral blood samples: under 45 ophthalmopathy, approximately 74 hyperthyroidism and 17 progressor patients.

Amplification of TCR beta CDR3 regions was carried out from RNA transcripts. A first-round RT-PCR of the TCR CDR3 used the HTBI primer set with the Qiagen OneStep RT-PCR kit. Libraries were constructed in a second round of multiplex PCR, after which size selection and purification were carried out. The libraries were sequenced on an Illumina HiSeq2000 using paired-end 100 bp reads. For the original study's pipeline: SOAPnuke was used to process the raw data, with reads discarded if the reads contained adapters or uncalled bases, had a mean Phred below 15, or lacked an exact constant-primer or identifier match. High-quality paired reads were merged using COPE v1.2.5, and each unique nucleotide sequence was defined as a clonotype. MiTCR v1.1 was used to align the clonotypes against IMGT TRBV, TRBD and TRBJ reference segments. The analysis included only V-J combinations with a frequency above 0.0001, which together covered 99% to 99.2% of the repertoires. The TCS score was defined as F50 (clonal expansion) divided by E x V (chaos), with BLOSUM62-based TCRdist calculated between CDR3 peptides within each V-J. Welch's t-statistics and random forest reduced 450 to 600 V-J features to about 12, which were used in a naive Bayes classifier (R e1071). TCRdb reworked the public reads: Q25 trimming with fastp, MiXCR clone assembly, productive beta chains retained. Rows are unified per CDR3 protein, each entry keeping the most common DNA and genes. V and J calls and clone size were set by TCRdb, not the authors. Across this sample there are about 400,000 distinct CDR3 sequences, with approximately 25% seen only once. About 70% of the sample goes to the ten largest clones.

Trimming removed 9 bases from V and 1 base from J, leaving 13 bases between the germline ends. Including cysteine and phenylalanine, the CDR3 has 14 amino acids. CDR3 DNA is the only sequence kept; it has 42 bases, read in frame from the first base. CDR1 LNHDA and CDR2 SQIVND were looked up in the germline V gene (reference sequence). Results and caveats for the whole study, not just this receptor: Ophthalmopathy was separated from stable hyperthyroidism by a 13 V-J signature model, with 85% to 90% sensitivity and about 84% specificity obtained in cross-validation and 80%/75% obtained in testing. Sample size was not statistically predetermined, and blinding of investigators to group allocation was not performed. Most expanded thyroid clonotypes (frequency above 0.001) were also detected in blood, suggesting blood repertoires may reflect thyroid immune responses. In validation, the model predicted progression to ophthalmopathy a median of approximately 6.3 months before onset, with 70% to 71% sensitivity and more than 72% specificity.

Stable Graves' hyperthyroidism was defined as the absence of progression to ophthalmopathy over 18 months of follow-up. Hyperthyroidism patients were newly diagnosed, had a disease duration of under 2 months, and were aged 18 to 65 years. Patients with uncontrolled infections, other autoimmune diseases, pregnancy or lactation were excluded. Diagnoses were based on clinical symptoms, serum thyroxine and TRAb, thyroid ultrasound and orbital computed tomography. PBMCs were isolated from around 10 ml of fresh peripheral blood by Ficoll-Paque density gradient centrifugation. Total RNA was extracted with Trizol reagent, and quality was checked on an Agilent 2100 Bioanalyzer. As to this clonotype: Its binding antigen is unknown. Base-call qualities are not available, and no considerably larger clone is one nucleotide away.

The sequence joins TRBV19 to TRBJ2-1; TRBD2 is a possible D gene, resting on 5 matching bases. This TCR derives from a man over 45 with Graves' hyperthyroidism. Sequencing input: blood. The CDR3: CASSARDSYNEQFF. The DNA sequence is TGTGCCAGCTCGGCGAGGGATTCCTACAATGAGCAGTTCTTC.